This entry lists 5 T cell receptor beta chains sequenced from one sample in a study of vaccination and CD4 T cells after COVID-19. Sequence data for DNA of cultured CD4+ T cells were generated by the Oncomine TCR Beta short-read assay. TCRdb redid the calling of the PCR reads with MiXCR, one entry per CDR3 protein. Of fewer than 15,000 distinct CDR3 sequences in the sample, just under 75% are singletons; the top ten hold less than 35%. Antigens for these TCRs are unknown. Sample treatment: roughly 10-day PBMC culture with coronavirus spike peptide pools or control peptides (ViraFEST assay). Sample: CD4+ T cells from blood, cultured in vitro. These receptors originate from a human donor who had recovered from COVID-19.

The chain employs TRBV24-1 and TRBJ1-5; a weak D match, TRBD1 (5 bases). Trimming left V 4 bases short and J 8 bases short, with 14 bases between. Looked up from germline, CDR1 is KGHDR and CDR2 is SFDVKD. The CDR3 length is 14 residues. The DNA for the CDR3 is TGTGCCACCAGTGAGCCGGGACCCGAGAAGCCCCAGCATTTT. Amino acid sequence: CATSEPGPEKPQHF.

The V call is TRBV24-1, the J call TRBJ2-5, with D unclear. This CDR3 contains 15 residues. Germline V gives CDR1 KGHDR, CDR2 SFDVKD. V was trimmed by 4 bases and J by 4 bases, leaving 15 bases between them. The CDR3 coding sequence is TGTGCCACCAGTGACCCGATCGCGGCTCGAGAGACCCAGTACTTC. This translates into CATSDPIAARETQYF.

The J gene is TRBJ2-7, the V gene TRBV7-6, with 10 bases matching TRBD2. V lost 5 bases and J lost 0; bases outside the gene matches: 7. CDR3 length: 16 amino acids. CDR1 SGHVS and CDR2 FNYEAQ come from the germline V gene. CDR3 residues: CASSPRLAGDSYEQYF. The CDR3 bases are TGTGCCAGCAGCCCACGTCTAGCGGGAGACTCCTACGAGCAGTACTTC. Based on the CDR3 plus reference TRBV7-6 and TRBJ2-7, the full variable domain is GAGVSQSPRYKVTKRGQDVALRCDPISGHVSLYWYRQALGQGPEFLTYFNYEAQQDKSGLPNDRFSAERPEGSISTLTIQRTEQRDSAMYRCASSPRLAGDSYEQYFGPGTRLTVT.

The chain recombines TRBV2 with TRBJ2-4; D not resolved. Germline V gene data show CDR1 as SNHLY and CDR2 as FYNNEI. This CDR3 is built from 11 residues. The V end lost 6 bases, the J end lost 3 bases, and 3 bases lay between the germline ends. CDR3 DNA sequence: TGTGCCAGCAGCCTCAAAAACATTCAGTACTTC. Residues: CASSLKNIQYF.

V gene TRBV4-1 combines with J gene TRBJ2-3; possible D gene TRBD1, 5 bases. Deletions cut 4 bases from V and 6 bases from J, with 17 bases between. CDR1 is MGHRA, CDR2 YSYEKL, per germline. The CDR3 is 15 amino acids. This chain's CDR3 is CASSRIPRGEDTQYF. In DNA, the CDR3 is TGCGCCAGCAGCCGAATCCCTAGGGGCGAGGATACGCAGTATTTT.